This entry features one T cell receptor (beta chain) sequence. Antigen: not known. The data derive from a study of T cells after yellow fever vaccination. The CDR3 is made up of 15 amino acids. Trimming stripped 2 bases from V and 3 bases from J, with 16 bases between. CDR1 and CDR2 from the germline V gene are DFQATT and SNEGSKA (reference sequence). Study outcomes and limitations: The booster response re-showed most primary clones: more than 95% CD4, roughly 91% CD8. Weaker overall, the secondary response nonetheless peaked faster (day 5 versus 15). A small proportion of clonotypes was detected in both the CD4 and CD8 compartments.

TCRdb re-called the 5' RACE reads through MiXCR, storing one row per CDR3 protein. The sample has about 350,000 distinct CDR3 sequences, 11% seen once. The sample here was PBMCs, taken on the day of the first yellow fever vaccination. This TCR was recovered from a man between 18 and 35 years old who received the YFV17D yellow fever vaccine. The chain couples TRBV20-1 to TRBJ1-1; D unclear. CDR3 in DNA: TGCAGTGCTAGAATATCCCTTAAAGCGGACACTGAAGCTTTCTTT. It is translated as CSARISLKADTEAFF.